Shown below are 6 T cell receptor beta chains from a single sample sequenced in a study of blood T cell repertoires in COVID-19. Assay used: immunoSEQ multiplex PCR; TCRdb lists only in-frame clones, some missing. The repertoire holds 150,000 to 200,000 clones, with over 70% as singletons. Sequenced sample: peripheral blood. The receptors derive from a woman in her thirties or forties with COVID-19, enrolled during active disease.

This chain connects TRBV6-4 to TRBJ1-1; weak D call: TRBD1 (6 bases). The CDR3 consists of 14 residues. Per germline, CDR1 MRHNA and CDR2 SNTAGT. Trimming stripped 4 bases from V and 1 base from J, with 10 bases between. The CDR3 spells CASSVDRRNTEAFF. CDR3 nucleotides: TGTGCCAGCAGTGTTGACAGGAGGAACACTGAAGCTTTCTTT.

This clone was recorded a few times. This rearrangement joins TRBV29-1 to TRBJ1-5; D unresolved. The CDR3 has 13 amino acids. Trimming stripped 5 bases from V and 7 bases from J, with 15 bases between. The germline gives CDR1 SQVTM, CDR2 ANQGSEA. CDR3 DNA: TGCAGCGTTCATCTAGGTCCTGGACAGCCCCAGCATTTT. Translated, it gives CSVHLGPGQPQHF.

This chain links TRBV6-6 with TRBJ1-2; D gene uncertain. The CDR3 extends over 11 amino acids. Per the germline V gene, CDR1 is MNHNY and CDR2 is SVGAGI (reference sequence). The germline V and J ends were trimmed by 3 bases and 8 bases, with 7 bases remaining between them. The CDR3 nucleotides read TGTGCCAGCAGTTATGATCGGGGCTACACCTTC. It encodes CASSYDRGYTF.

The rearrangement links TRBV7-6 to TRBJ2-5; the D gene is possibly TRBD2 (6 bases). This CDR3 has 17 residues. In germline, CDR1 is SGHVS, CDR2 FNYEAQ. V was pared by 3 bases and J by 2 bases, with 19 bases between. The chain's CDR3 is CASSLGNRGIMQETQYF. The CDR3 bases are TGTGCCAGCAGCTTGGGAAACCGGGGGATAATGCAAGAGACCCAGTACTTC.

The genes are TRBV28 and TRBJ2-7, with D possibly matching TRBD2 (6 bases). Deletions cut 5 bases from V and 3 bases from J, with 17 bases between. In germline, CDR1 is MDHEN, CDR2 SYDVKM. The CDR3 totals 15 residues. The CDR3 bases are TGTGCCAGCAGTACACCCGGAGGAGCGGGCTACGAGCAGTACTTC. This translates into CASSTPGGAGYEQYF. Filled out from reference TRBV28 and TRBJ2-7, the complete variable domain reads DVKVTQSSRYLVKRTGEKVFLECVQDMDHENMFWYRQDPGLGLRLIYFSYDVKMKEKGDIPEGYSVSREKKERFSLILESASTNQTSMYLCASSTPGGAGYEQYFGPGTRLTVT.

This chain joins TRBV29-1 and TRBJ1-2; D possibly corresponds to TRBD1 (5 bases). Trimming took 7 bases from V and 10 from J, leaving 19 bases between them. From germline, CDR1 is SQVTM and CDR2 ANQGSEA. This CDR3 has 12 amino acids. CDR3 region: CSGTHSQGAYTF. The DNA for the CDR3 is TGCAGCGGTACCCATAGTCAGGGTGCCTACACCTTC.